A single TCR beta chain is shown here with its context. Its specificity is unknown. The germline gives CDR1 LGHNA, CDR2 YNFKEQ. Trimming pared 0 bases from V and 2 bases from J, leaving 14 bases between. This CDR3 has 17 amino acids. The sequenced template was cDNA made from the entire isolated RNA. Data came from immunoSEQ multiplex PCR; TCRdb stores just in-frame clones and leaves some out. The sample consists of over 200,000 clones, roughly 10% of them appearing once. The data were taken from a study of beta chain features in type 1 diabetes. Notes on the study in general: A potential influence of HLA type upon TCRB rearrangement remained unresolved herein. More deletions and fewer insertions at VDJ junctions were found in patients with type 1 diabetes. TCRB CDR3s were moderately but significantly shorter in Type 1 diabetes patients in all four CD4+ subsets.

The source is a man younger than 45 with type 1 diabetes. The sample was naive CD4+ T cells from blood. The chain employs TRBV4-2 and TRBJ1-3; the D gene is possibly TRBD1 (6 bases). CDR3 residues: CASSQEWGRGTGNTIYF. The CDR3 bases are TGTGCCAGCAGCCAAGAATGGGGCAGGGGAACTGGAAACACCATATATTTT.